The 16 T cell receptor beta chains below were found in one sample sequenced in a study of blood T cell repertoires in COVID-19. Assay: immunoSEQ multiplex PCR; the TCRdb copy retains only in-frame clones and omits some. The repertoire holds 100,000 to 150,000 clones, with approximately 90% as singletons. The source material was peripheral blood. The receptors here all came from a woman aged 45-59 years with acute or convalescent COVID-19.

The J gene is TRBJ1-5, the V gene TRBV29-1; 8 nucleotides align to TRBD1. The CDR3 totals 13 residues. The junction had 5 bases not matched to a gene; V was cut back by 6 bases and J by 4 bases. The germline V gene encodes CDR1 SQVTM and CDR2 ANQGSEA. Here the CDR3 DNA reads TGCAGCGTGGCGGACAGGGCAAATCAGCCCCAGCATTTT. Its translation is CSVADRANQPQHF. The full variable domain, completed using reference TRBV29-1 and TRBJ1-5, is SAVISQKPSRDICQRGTSLTIQCQVDSQVTMMFWYRQQPGQSLTLIATANQGSEATYESGFVIDKFPISRPNLTFSTLTVSNMSPEDSSIYLCSVADRANQPQHFGDGTRLSIL.

This chain uses TRBV6-5 with TRBJ2-7; TRBD2 aligns across 7 bases. This CDR3 contains 14 residues. After removal of 7 bases from V and 0 bases from J, the junction contained 6 bases not matched to a gene. Germline loops: CDR1 MNHEY, CDR2 SVGAGI. The CDR3 DNA reads as TGTGCCAGCAAGGTGGCGGGAGACTCCTACGAGCAGTACTTC. It codes for CASKVAGDSYEQYF.

This rearrangement joins TRBV9 to TRBJ1-6, with 7 positions matching TRBD1. Germline V lookup: CDR1 SGDLS, CDR2 YYNGEE. The CDR3 runs 15 residues. V gave up 3 bases and J gave up 10 bases; unmatched junction bases: 10. DNA of the CDR3: TGTGCCAGCAGCGCGAGCACAGGGGTAGGGTCACCCCTCCACTTT. Its translation: CASSASTGVGSPLHF.

This clone was counted once. The V gene is TRBV2, the J gene TRBJ2-5, with 10 bases identical to TRBD2. The trim removed 4 bases at V and 5 bases at J, leaving 10 bases unmatched. The CDR3 has 16 residues. The V gene's germline CDR1 is SNHLY and CDR2 FYNNEI. This chain's CDR3 is CASSGLLAGGGETQYF. Here the CDR3 DNA reads TGTGCCAGCAGTGGACTGTTAGCGGGGGGCGGGGAGACCCAGTACTTC.

The chain combines TRBV27 with TRBJ1-2; D is unresolved. The V end was cut by 5 bases, the J end by 5 bases, with 12 bases between. This CDR3 has 13 residues. The germline V gene encodes CDR1 MNHEY and CDR2 SMNVEV (reference sequence). The CDR3 DNA reads as TGTGCCAGCAGTCCGCGGGAGGTTTATGGCTACACCTTC. Amino acids: CASSPREVYGYTF.

V usage is TRBV5-5 and J usage is TRBJ2-3; 13 bases are a match to TRBD2. The V and J ends lost 3 bases and 1 base, in that order; junction bases with no gene match: 5. CDR3 size: 17 residues. CDR1 and CDR2 (germline): SGHKS, YYEKEE (reference sequence). The CDR3 loop reads CASSSLAGGLGTDTQYF. The CDR3 DNA reads as TGTGCCAGCAGCTCACTAGCGGGGGGGCTGGGCACAGATACGCAGTATTTT.

This clone is a singleton in its sample. V gene TRBV5-5 combines with J gene TRBJ2-7, with 7 bases matching TRBD2. CDR1 and CDR2 from the germline V gene are SGHKS and YYEKEE (reference sequence). J gave up 4 bases and V 4 bases, and 8 bases lay outside the gene matches. There are 14 residues in the CDR3. CDR3 nucleotides: TGTGCCAGCAGCGGGACGGGAGGAGGTTACGAGCAGTACTTC. It is translated as CASSGTGGGYEQYF.

The V call is TRBV7-2, the J call TRBJ1-4; D remains unclear. Between the trimmed V and J ends, which lost 4 bases and 0 bases, there was a span of 3 bases. Germline lookup yields CDR1 SGHTA and CDR2 FQGNSA. The CDR3 has 13 amino acids. The CDR3 loop reads CASSSATNEKLFF. Written as DNA, the CDR3 is TGTGCCAGCAGCTCCGCAACTAATGAAAAACTGTTTTTT.

V is TRBV24-1 and J is TRBJ1-4; 9 bases map to TRBD1. Looked up from germline, CDR1 is KGHDR and CDR2 is SFDVKD. This CDR3 contains 16 residues. J lost 8 bases, V lost 3 bases, and 9 bases had no gene match. The CDR3 reads CATSDLPGQGEEKLFF. CDR3 coding DNA: TGTGCCACCAGTGATCTTCCGGGACAGGGTGAGGAAAAACTGTTTTTT.

The V gene is TRBV11-3, the J gene TRBJ2-5; possibly TRBD1 for D (5 bases). V was trimmed by 1 base and J by 5 bases, leaving 11 bases between them. CDR3 size: 14 residues. Germline assignment: CDR1 SGHNT and CDR2 YENEEA. CDR3 protein: CASSLGGAGETQYF. CDR3 in DNA: TGTGCCAGCAGCTTAGGTGGGGCCGGTGAGACCCAGTACTTC.

This sequence joins TRBV10-3 and TRBJ1-1; D perhaps matches TRBD1 (6 bases). CDR3 length: 14 residues. CDR1 and CDR2 from the germline V gene are ENHRY and SYGVKD. V was shortened by 3 bases and J by 5 bases, with 13 bases between the two germline ends. Here the CDR3 DNA reads TGTGCCATCAGTGATCTGGGGGCCGCGACTGAAGCTTTCTTT. Translating it yields CAISDLGAATEAFF.

This clone was found once. V and J are TRBV19 and TRBJ1-2; possible D gene TRBD1, 6 bases. Trimming shortened V by 7 bases and J by 0 bases, and 9 bases separated the two germline ends. Per the germline V gene, CDR1 is LNHDA and CDR2 is SQIVND (reference sequence). This CDR3 has 13 residues. The CDR3: CASMDRSNYGYTF. The DNA of the CDR3 is TGTGCCAGTATGGACAGATCTAACTATGGCTACACCTTC.

This clone came up once. The rearrangement links TRBV4-3 to TRBJ2-2; D is perhaps TRBD1 (6 bases). Germline V gene sequence: CDR1 LGHNA, CDR2 YSLEER. The CDR3 has 14 amino acids. Trimming left V 4 bases short and J 6 bases short, with 12 bases between. CDR3 region: CASSPVPGAGELFF. DNA for the CDR3: TGCGCCAGCAGCCCCGTTCCAGGGGCCGGGGAGCTGTTTTTT.

The chain joins TRBV24-1 to TRBJ2-1, with TRBD1 identical over 10 bases. The length of the CDR3 is 13 residues. V trimming: 8 bases; J trimming: 9 bases; junction bases outside the gene matches: 6. The germline CDR1 and CDR2 sequences are KGHDR and SFDVKD. The chain's CDR3 is CATNPGQGSEQFF. DNA for the CDR3: TGTGCCACCAACCCGGGACAGGGGAGTGAGCAGTTCTTC.

In its sample, this clone ranks as medium-sized. This chain links TRBV3-1 (or the pseudogene TRBV3-2) with TRBJ1-2; 10 nucleotides agree with TRBD1. Germline V lookup: CDR1 LGHDT, CDR2 YNNKEL (reference sequence). There are 14 residues in the CDR3. The trim removed 7 bases at V and 5 bases at J, leaving 7 bases unmatched. In DNA form, the CDR3 reads TGTGCCAGCATGCCGGGACAGGGGAGGTATGGCTACACCTTC. This codes for CASMPGQGRYGYTF.

This sequence joins TRBV12-5 and TRBJ2-7; 11 bases fit TRBD1. The germline CDR1 and CDR2 sequences are LGHNT and FRNRAP. The CDR3 loop spans 14 amino acids. Trimming cost V 5 bases and J 3 bases; bases outside gene matches: 3. CDR3 bases: TGTGCTAGTGGTCGGACAGGGGGCTTCTACGAGCAGTACTTC. It specifies CASGRTGGFYEQYF.